The sample holds many counts of the clone carrying this TCR beta chain. Germline V gives CDR1 SGHTA, CDR2 FQGNSA. V lost 1 base and J lost 3, with 13 bases in between. The CDR3 loop spans 15 amino acids. Time point meaning: newly diagnosed GD, antithyroid drugs for less than 3 months. Extracted PBMC RNA gave rise to the TCR library. The data originate from a study of regulatory T cells in long-lasting Graves disease. Libraries of TCR beta came from iRepertoire HTBI primers plus Arm-PCR of CDR3 regions. TCRdb reprocessed the multiplex PCR reads via MiXCR and lists one record per CDR3 protein. The sample lists under 300,000 distinct CDR3 sequences; approximately 20% were seen once.

This receptor was identified in a female donor with Graves disease. V is TRBV7-2 and J is TRBJ2-7; possible D gene TRBD2, 6 bases. The specimen comprised peripheral blood mononuclear cells (PBMCs), sampled at new diagnosis, from a patient treated with antithyroid drugs. CDR3 region: CASSLGPPSDYEQYF. The DNA for the CDR3 is TGTGCCAGCAGCTTAGGTCCCCCTAGCGACTACGAGCAGTACTTC.